This T cell receptor beta chain was documented in a study of Ad26.COV2.S vaccination and SARS-CoV-2 variants. Study findings and constraints: The breadth of spike-specific CD8+ and CD4+ T cell responses after vaccination was reportedly substantial.

A word on this clone: The antigen is undetermined.

Assay: immunoSEQ multiplex PCR; the TCRdb copy retains only in-frame clones and omits some. The sample lists tens of thousands of clones, roughly 85% occurring once. The CDR3 consists of 15 residues. J was trimmed by 3 bases and V by 1 base; bases with no gene match: 6. Germline V gives CDR1 SGHTA, CDR2 FQGNSA. The chain couples TRBV7-2 to TRBJ2-7; 7 positions agree with TRBD2. This specimen was peripheral blood, taken after recovery from COVID-19. The receptor was derived from a human donor who had recovered from COVID-19. As DNA, the CDR3 is TGTGCCAGCAGCTTAGGGGCTAGCGGATTCTACGAGCAGTACTTC. The encoded protein is CASSLGASGFYEQYF.